This T cell receptor beta chain was captured by sequencing in a study of cytomegalovirus exposure and HLA in healthy donors. This CDR3 has 14 residues. Germline V gene lookup returns CDR1 SGDLS and CDR2 YYNGEE. With 3 bases removed from V and 6 bases from J, the gap between germline ends came to 15 bases. As concerns this clone: Its antigen remains unidentified.

Study results and caveats: Accounts indicate the classifier identified cytomegalovirus status with strong specificity and sensitivity.

PCR employed 60 Vbeta and 13 Jbeta primers. TCRdb keeps only in-frame clones here, not all; method: immunoSEQ multiplex PCR. The sample yields 120,000 or so clones, 70% to 85% seen once. The rearrangement links TRBV9 to TRBJ1-2; D unresolved. The source material was PBMCs. The TCR was taken from a woman between 45 and 60 years old in good health and CMV-seronegative. The CDR3 region has the DNA TGTGCCAGCAGCGGGATGGGCCAAAACGATGGCTACACCTTC. It is translated as CASSGMGQNDGYTF.